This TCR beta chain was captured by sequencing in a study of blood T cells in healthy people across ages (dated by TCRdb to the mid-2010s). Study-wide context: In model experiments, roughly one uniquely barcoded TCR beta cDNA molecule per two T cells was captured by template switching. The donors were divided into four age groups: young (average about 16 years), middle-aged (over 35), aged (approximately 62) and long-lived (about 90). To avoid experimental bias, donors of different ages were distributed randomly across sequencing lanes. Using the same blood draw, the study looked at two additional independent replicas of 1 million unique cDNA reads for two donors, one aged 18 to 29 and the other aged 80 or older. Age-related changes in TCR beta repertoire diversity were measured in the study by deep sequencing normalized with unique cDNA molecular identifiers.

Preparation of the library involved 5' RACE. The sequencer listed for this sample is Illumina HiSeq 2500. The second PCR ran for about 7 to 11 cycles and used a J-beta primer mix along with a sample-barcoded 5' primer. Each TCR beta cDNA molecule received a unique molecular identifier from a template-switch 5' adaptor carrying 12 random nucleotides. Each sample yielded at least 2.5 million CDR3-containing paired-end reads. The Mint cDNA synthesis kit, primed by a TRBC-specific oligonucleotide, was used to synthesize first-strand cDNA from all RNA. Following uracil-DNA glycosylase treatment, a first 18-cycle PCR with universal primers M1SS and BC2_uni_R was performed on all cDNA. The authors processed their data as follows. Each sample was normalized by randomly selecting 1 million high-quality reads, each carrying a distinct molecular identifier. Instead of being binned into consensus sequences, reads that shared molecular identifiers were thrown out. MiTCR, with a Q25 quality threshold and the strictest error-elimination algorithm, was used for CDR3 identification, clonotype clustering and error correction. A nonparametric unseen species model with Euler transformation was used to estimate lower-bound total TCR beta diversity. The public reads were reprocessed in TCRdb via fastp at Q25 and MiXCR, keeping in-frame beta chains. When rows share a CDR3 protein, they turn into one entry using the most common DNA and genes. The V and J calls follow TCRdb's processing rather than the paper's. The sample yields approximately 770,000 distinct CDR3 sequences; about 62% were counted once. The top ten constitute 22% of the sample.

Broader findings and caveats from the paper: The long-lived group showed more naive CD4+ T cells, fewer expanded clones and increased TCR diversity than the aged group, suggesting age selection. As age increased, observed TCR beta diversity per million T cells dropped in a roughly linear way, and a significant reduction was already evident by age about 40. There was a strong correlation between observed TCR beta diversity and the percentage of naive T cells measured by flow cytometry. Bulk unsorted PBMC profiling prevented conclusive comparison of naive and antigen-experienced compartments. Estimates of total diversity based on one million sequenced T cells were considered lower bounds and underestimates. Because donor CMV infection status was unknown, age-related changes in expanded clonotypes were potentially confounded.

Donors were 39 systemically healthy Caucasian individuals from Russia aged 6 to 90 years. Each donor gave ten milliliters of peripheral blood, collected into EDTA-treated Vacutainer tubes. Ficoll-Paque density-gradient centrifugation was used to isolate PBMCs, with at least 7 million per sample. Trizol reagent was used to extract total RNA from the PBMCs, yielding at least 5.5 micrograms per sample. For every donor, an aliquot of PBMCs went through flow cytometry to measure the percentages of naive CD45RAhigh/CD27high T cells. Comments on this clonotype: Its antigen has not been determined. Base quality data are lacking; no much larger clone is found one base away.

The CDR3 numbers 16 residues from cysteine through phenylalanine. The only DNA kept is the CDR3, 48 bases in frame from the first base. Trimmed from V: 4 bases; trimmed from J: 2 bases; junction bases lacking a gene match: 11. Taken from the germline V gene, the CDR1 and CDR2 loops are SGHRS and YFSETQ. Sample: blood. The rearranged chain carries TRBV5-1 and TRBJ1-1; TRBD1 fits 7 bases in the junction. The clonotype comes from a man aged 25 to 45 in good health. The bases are TGCGCCAGCAGCCCCAGACAGGGTACCCGAAACACTGAAGCTTTCTTT. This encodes CASSPRQGTRNTEAFF.